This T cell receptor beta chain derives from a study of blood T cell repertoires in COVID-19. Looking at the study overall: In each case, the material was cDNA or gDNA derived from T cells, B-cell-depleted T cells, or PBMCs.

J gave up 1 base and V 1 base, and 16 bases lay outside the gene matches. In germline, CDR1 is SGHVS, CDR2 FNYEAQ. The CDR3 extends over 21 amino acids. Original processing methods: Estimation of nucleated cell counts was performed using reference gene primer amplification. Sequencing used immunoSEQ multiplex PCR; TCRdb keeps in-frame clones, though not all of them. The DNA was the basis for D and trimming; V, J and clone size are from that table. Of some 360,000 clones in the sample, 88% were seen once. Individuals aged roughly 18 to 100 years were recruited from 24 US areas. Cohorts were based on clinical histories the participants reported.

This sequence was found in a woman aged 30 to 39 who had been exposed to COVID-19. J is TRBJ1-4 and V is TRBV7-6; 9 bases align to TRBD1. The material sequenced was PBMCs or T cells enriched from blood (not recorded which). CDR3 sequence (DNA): TGTGCCAGCAGCTTAGAGGGCCTTAACAGGGGGCCATTTAGAACTAATGAAAAACTGTTTTTT. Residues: CASSLEGLNRGPFRTNEKLFF.